This TCR beta chain derives from a study of blood T cell repertoires in COVID-19. For the study at large: Some COVID-19 samples were acute and others convalescent; all came from the United States, Italy and Spain.

In the original processing: Estimated nucleated cell counts came from reference gene primer amplification. Profiled with immunoSEQ multiplex PCR; TCRdb holds only in-frame clones, not every one. That table furnishes V, J and clone size, whereas the DNA furnished D and trimming. The profile shows over 130,000 clones, approximately 90% of them singletons. Germline V gene data show CDR1 as SGHRS and CDR2 as YFSETQ. CDR3 length: 16 residues. Between the trimmed V and J ends, which lost 0 bases and 0 bases, there was a span of 12 bases. Sequencing input: peripheral blood. The chain couples TRBV5-1 to TRBJ1-1; D possibly corresponds to TRBD1 (6 bases). The receptor's source is a woman of 80 years or more with acute or convalescent COVID-19. The CDR3 coding sequence is TGCGCCAGCAGCTTGGTCCCCACAGGGATGAACACTGAAGCTTTCTTT. Amino acids: CASSLVPTGMNTEAFF.